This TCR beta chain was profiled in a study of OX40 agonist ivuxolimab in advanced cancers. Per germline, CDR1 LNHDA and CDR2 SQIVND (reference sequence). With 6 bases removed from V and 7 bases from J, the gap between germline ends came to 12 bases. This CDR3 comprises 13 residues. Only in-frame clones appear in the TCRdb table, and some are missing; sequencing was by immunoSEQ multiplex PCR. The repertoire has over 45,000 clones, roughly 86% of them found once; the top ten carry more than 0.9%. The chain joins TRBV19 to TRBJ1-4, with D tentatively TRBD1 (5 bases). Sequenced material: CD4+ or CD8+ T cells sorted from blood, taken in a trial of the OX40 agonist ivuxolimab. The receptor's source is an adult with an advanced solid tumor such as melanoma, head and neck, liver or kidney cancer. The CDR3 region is CASRVQGVEKLFF. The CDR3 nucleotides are TGTGCCAGTAGGGTCCAGGGTGTTGAAAAACTGTTTTTT.